This T cell receptor beta chain was observed in a study of preoperative IRX-2 immunotherapy in early breast cancer. Assay used: immunoSEQ multiplex PCR; TCRdb lists only in-frame clones, some missing. The profile shows around 2,800 clones, less than 80% of them singletons. Germline assignment: CDR1 SGHNT and CDR2 YENEEA. The CDR3 has 14 amino acids. Trimming cost V 5 bases and J 5 bases; bases outside gene matches: 8. Sample treatment: preoperative locoregional IRX-2 cytokine immunotherapy. Preoperative locoregional IRX-2 cytokine immunotherapy was tested in the phase Ib source study. This clonotype was obtained from a human donor with breast cancer. The source material was tumor tissue, sampled after IRX-2 immunotherapy. The chain has TRBV11-3 and TRBJ1-1, with 7 bases identical to TRBD1. DNA for the CDR3: TGTGCCAGCAGCCAAGGGGGACAGAAGACTGAAGCTTTCTTT. Translation gives CASSQGGQKTEAFF. The whole variable domain, remainder taken from reference TRBV11-3 and TRBJ1-1, is EAGVVQSPRYKIIEKKQPVAFWCNPISGHNTLYWYLQNLGQGPELLIRYENEEAVDDSQLPKDRFSAERLKGVDSTLKIQPAELGDSAVYLCASSQGGQKTEAFFGQGTRLTVV.